This entry describes one T cell receptor (beta chain). These data originate in a study of Ad26.COV2.S vaccination and SARS-CoV-2 variants. In the study overall: By the intramuscular route, Ad26.COV2.S was given once, or twice 56 days apart.

As to treatment: about 20 received Ad26.COV2.S at low or high dose, single or two shots; 5 received placebo; per-sample allocation not given. After the first vaccine or placebo injection, samples were drawn on day 63. The administered vaccine (an Ad26 vector) expressed Wuhan-strain SARS-CoV-2 spike. TCRdb's copy holds only in-frame clones and misses some; the assay was immunoSEQ multiplex PCR. Of about 400,000 clones listed, 89% are singletons. This TCR was sampled from a person between 18 and 65 years old who received the Ad26.COV2.S COVID-19 vaccine or a placebo. The material sequenced was peripheral blood, taken in a trial of Ad26.COV2.S vaccine versus placebo.

CDR3 bases: TGTGCTAGTGGTTTGGGCGGGACTAGCGGGGTAGCAGATACGCAGTATTTT. Protein: CASGLGGTSGVADTQYF. The chain couples TRBV12-5 to TRBJ2-3, with TRBD2 matching 13 bases. Germline lookup yields CDR1 LGHNT and CDR2 FRNRAP. The CDR3 is 17 amino acids. Trimming cost V 1 base and J 4 bases; bases outside gene matches: 5.